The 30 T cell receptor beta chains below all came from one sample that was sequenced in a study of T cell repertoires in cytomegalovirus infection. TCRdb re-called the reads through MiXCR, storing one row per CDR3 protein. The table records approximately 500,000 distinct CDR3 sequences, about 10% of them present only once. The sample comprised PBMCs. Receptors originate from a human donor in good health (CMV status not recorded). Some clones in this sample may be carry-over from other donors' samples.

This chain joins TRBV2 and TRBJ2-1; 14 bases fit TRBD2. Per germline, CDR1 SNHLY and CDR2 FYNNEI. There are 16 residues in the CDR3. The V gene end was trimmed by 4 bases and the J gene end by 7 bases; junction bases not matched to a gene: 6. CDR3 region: CASSGLAGGPRNEQFF. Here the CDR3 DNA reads TGTGCCAGCAGTGGACTAGCGGGAGGGCCTAGAAATGAGCAGTTCTTC.

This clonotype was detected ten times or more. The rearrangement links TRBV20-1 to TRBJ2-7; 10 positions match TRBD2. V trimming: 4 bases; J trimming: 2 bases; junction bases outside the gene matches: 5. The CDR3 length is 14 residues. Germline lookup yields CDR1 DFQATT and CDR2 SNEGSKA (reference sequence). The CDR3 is CSANLAGEAYEQYF. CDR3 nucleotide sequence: TGCAGTGCTAACCTAGCGGGAGAGGCCTACGAGCAGTACTTC.

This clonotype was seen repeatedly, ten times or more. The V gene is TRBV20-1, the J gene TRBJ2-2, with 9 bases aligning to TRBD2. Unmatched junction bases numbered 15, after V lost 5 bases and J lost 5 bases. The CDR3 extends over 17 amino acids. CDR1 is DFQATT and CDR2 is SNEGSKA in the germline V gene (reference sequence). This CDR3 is CSAPVGTSSQKTGELFF. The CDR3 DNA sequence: TGCAGTGCTCCTGTCGGGACTAGCAGTCAAAAGACCGGGGAGCTGTTTTTT.

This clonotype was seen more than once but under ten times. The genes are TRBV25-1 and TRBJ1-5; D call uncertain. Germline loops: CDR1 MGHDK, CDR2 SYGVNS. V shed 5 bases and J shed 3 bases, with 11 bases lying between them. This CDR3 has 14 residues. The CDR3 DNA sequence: TGTGCCAGCAGTCCAAAGGGCCTCAATCAGCCCCAGCATTTT. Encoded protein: CASSPKGLNQPQHF.

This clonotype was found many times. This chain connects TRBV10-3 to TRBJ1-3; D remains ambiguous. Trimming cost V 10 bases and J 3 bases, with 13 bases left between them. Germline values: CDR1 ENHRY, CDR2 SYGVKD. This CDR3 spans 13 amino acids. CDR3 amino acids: CATLPGIGNTIYF. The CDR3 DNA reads TGTGCCACCCTCCCGGGGATTGGAAACACCATATATTTT.

The CDR3 here is CSAGEGVSDTQYF. The CDR3 coding sequence is TGCAGCGCTGGGGAGGGGGTCTCAGATACGCAGTATTTT. The V gene is TRBV29-1, the J gene TRBJ2-3, with D maybe TRBD2 (7 bases). The ends were cut back, 7 bases at V and 4 bases at J, with 15 bases in the middle. The V gene's germline CDR1 is SQVTM and CDR2 ANQGSEA. The CDR3 totals 13 residues.

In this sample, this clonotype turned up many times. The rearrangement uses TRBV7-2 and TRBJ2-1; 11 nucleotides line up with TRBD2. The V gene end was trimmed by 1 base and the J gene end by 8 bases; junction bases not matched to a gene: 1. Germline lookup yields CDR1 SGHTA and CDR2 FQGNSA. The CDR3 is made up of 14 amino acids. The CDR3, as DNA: TGTGCCAGCAGCTTAGATAGCGGGGGGGATGAGCAGTTCTTC. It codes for CASSLDSGGDEQFF.

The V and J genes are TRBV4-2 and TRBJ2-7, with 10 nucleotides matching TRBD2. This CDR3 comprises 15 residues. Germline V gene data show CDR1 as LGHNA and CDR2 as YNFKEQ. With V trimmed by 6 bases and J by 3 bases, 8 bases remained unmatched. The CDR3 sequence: CASSERSGGGYEQYF. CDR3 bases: TGTGCCAGCAGTGAGAGGAGCGGGGGGGGCTACGAGCAGTACTTC.

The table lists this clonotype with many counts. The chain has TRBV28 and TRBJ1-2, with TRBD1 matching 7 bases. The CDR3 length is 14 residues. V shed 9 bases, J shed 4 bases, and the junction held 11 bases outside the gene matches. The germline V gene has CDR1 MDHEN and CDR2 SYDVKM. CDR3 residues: CASQRQGPSYGYTF. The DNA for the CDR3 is TGTGCCAGTCAGAGACAGGGCCCCTCCTATGGCTACACCTTC.

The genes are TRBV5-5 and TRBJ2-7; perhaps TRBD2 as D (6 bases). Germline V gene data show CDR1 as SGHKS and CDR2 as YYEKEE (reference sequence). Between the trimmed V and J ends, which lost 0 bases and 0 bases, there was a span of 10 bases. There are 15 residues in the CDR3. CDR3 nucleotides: TGTGCCAGCAGCTTGGGGGACTCCAACTCCTACGAGCAGTACTTC. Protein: CASSLGDSNSYEQYF.

The CDR3: CASSVLVGTTITLGEQFF. The CDR3 DNA reads TGTGCCAGTAGTGTACTAGTGGGAACAACCATAACACTTGGGGAGCAGTTCTTC. The chain uses TRBV19 and TRBJ2-1; weak D call: TRBD2 (5 bases). CDR1 and CDR2 (germline): LNHDA, SQIVND (reference sequence). The germline V and J ends were trimmed by 5 bases and 10 bases, with 30 bases remaining between them. CDR3 length: 18 residues.

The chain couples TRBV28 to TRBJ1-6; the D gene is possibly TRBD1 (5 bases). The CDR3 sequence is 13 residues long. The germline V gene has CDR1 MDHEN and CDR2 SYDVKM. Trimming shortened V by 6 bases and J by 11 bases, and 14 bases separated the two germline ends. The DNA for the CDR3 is TGTGCCAGCAGGCTTCAACAGGATCCACCCCTCCACTTT. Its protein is CASRLQQDPPLHF.

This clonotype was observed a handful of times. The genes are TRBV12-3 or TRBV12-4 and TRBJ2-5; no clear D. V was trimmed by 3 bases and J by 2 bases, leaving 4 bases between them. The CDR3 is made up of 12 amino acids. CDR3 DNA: TGTGCCAGCAGTTTCAGACAAGAGACCCAGTACTTC. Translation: CASSFRQETQYF.

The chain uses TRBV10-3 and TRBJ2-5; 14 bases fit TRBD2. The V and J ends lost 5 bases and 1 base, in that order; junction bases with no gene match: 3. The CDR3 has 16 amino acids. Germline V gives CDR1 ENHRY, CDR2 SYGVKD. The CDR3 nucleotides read TGTGCCATCAGTAAAGGGACTAGCGGGAGCCAAGAGACCCAGTACTTC. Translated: CAISKGTSGSQETQYF.

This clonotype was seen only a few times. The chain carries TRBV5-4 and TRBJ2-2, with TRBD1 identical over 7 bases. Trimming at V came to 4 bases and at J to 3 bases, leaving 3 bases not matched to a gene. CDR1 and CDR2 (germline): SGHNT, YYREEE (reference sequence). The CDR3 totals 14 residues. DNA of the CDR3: TGTGCCAGCAGCGCCAGGGGGTACACCGGGGAGCTGTTTTTT. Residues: CASSARGYTGELFF.

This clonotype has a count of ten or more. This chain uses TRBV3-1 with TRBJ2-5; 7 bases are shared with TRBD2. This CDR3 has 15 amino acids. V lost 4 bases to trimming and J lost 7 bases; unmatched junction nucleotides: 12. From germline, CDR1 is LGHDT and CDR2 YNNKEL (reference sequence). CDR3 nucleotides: TGTGCCAGCAGCCCTTCGTCTAGCGGCCCCGGGACCCAGTACTTC. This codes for CASSPSSSGPGTQYF.

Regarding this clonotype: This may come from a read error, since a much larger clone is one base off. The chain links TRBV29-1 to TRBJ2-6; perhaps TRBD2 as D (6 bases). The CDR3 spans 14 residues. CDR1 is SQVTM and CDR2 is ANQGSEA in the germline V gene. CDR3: CNVRGISGANVLTF. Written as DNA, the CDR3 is TGCAACGTTCGGGGGATCTCTGGGGCCAACGTCCTGACTTTC. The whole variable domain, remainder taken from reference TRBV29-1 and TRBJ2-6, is SAVISQKPSRDICQRGTSLTIQCQVDSQVTMMFWYRQQPGQSLTLIATANQGSEATYESGFVIDKFPISRPNLTFSTLTVSNMSPEDSSIYLCNVRGISGANVLTFGAGSRLTVL.

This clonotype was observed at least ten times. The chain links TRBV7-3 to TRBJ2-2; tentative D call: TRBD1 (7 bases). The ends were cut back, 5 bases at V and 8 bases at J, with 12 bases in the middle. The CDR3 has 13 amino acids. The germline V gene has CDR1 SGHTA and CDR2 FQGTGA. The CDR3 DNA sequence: TGTGCCAGCAGCGAACAGGGGACTGGGGAGCTGTTTTTT. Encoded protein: CASSEQGTGELFF.

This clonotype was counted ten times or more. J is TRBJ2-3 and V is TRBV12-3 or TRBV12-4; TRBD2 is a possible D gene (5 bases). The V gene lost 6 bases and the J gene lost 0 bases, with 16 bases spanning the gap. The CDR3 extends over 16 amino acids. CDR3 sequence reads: CASSPGERKSTDTQYF. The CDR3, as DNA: TGTGCCAGCAGCCCCGGTGAGCGGAAGAGCACAGATACGCAGTATTTT.

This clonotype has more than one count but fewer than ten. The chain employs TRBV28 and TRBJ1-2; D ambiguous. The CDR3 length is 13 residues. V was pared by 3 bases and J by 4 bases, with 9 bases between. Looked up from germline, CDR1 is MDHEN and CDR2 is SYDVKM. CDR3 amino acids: CASSFAESYGYTF. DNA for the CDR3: TGTGCCAGCAGTTTTGCGGAAAGCTATGGCTACACCTTC.

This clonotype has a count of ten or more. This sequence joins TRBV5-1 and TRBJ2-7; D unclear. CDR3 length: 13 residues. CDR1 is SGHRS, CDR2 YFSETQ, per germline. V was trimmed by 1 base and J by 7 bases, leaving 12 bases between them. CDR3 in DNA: TGCGCCAGCAGCTTGAAAAGGGTCGATGAGCAGTACTTC. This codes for CASSLKRVDEQYF.

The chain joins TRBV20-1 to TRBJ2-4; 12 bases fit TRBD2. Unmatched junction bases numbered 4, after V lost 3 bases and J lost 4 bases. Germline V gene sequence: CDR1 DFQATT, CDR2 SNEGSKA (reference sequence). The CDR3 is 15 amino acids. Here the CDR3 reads CSARKTSGSKNIQYF. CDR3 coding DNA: TGCAGTGCTAGGAAGACTAGCGGGAGTAAAAACATTCAGTACTTC.

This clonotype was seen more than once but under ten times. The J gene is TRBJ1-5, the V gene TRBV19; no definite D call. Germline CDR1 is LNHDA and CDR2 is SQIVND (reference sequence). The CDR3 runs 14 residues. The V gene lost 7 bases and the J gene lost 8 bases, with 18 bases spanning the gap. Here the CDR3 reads CASNSPPRVEPQHF. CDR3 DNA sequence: TGTGCCAGTAACTCCCCCCCCCGGGTCGAGCCCCAGCATTTT. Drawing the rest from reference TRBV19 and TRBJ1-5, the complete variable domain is DGGITQSPKYLFRKEGQNVTLSCEQNLNHDAMYWYRQDPGQGLRLIYYSQIVNDFQKGDIAEGYSVSREKKESFPLTVTSAQKNPTAFYLCASNSPPRVEPQHFGDGTRLSIL.

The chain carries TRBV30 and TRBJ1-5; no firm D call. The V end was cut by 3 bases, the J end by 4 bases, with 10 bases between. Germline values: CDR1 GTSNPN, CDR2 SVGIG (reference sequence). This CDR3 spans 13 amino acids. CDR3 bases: TGTGCCTGGAGCCCTCAGGATAATCAGCCCCAGCATTTT. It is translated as CAWSPQDNQPQHF.

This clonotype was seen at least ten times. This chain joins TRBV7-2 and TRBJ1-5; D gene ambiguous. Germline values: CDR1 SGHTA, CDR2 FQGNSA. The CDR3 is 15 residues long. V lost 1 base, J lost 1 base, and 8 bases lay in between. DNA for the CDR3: TGTGCCAGCAGCTTAGGACACCGCAGCAATCAGCCCCAGCATTTT. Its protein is CASSLGHRSNQPQHF. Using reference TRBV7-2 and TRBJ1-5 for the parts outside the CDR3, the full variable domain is GAGVSQSPSNKVTEKGKDVELRCDPISGHTALYWYRQSLGQGLEFLIYFQGNSAPDKSGLPSDRFSAERTGGSVSTLTIQRTQQEDSAVYLCASSLGHRSNQPQHFGDGTRLSIL.

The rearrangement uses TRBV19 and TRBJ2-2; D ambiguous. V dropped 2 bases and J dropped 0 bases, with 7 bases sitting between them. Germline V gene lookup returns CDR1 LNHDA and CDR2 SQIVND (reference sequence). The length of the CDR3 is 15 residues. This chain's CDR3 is CASSITGTNTGELFF. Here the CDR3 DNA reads TGTGCCAGTAGTATAACCGGTACGAACACCGGGGAGCTGTTTTTT. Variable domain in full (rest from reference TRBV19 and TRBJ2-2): DGGITQSPKYLFRKEGQNVTLSCEQNLNHDAMYWYRQDPGQGLRLIYYSQIVNDFQKGDIAEGYSVSREKKESFPLTVTSAQKNPTAFYLCASSITGTNTGELFFGEGSRLTVL.

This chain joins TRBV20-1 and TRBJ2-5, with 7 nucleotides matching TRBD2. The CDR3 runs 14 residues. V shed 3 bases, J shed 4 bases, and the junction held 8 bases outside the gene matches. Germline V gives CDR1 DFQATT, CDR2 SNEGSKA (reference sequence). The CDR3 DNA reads TGCAGTGCTAGCGCCCCGGGGGGAACAGAGACCCAGTACTTC. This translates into CSASAPGGTETQYF.

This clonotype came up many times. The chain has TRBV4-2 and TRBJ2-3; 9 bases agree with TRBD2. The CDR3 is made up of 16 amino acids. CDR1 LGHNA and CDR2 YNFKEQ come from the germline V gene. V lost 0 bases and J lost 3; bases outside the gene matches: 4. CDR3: CASSQDAGGPTDTQYF. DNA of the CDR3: TGTGCCAGCAGCCAAGATGCGGGAGGGCCAACAGATACGCAGTATTTT.

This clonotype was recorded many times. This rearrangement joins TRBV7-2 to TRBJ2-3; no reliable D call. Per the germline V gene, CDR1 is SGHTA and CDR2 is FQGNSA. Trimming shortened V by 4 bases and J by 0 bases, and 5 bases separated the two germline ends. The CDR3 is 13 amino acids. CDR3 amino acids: CASSWISTDTQYF. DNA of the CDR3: TGTGCCAGCAGCTGGATCAGCACAGATACGCAGTATTTT.

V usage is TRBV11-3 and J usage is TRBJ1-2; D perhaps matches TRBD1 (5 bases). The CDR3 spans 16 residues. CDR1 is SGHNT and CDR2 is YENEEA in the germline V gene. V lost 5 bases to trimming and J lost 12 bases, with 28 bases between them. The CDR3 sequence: CASSRGLPGIGGVNTF. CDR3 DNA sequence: TGTGCCAGCAGCCGAGGTTTGCCTGGTATCGGGGGAGTGAACACCTTC.